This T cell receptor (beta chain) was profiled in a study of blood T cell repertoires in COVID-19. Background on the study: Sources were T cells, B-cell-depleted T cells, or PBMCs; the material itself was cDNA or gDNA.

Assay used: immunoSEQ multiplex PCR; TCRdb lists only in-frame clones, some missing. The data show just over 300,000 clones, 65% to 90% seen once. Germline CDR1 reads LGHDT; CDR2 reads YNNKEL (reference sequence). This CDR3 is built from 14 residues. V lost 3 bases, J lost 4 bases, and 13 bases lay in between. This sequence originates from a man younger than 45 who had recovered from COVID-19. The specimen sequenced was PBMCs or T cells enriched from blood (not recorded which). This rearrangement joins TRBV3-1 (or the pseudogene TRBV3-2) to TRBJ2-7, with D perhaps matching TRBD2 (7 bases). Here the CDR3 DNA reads TGTGCCAGCAGCCAGGGGGGGCCCAAATACGAGCAGTACTTC. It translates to CASSQGGPKYEQYF.